This T cell receptor beta chain originates from a study of T cells in Graves' hyperthyroidism and ophthalmopathy. The study left out patients who had uncontrolled infection, other autoimmune disease, pregnancy or lactation. Based on clinical symptoms, serum thyroxine and TRAb, thyroid ultrasound and orbital computed tomography, diagnoses were reached. As concerns this clonotype: The antigen remains undetermined.

Overall study results and limits: Classification by a 13 V-J model distinguished ophthalmopathy from stable hyperthyroidism.

Authors of the study amplified TCR beta CDR3 regions from RNA transcripts. The primer set for the first-round RT-PCR of the TCR CDR3 was HTBI. TCRdb analysed the multiplex PCR reads with MiXCR anew, one entry per CDR3 protein. The sample holds 600,000 to 700,000 distinct CDR3 sequences, approximately 15% seen once. V shed 8 bases, J shed 4 bases, and the junction held 10 bases outside the gene matches. The CDR3 contains 14 residues. Looked up from germline, CDR1 is DFQATT and CDR2 is SNEGSKA (reference sequence). The rearrangement links TRBV20-1 to TRBJ2-7, with TRBD1 matching 11 bases. This sequence originates from a woman aged 35 to 49 with Graves' ophthalmopathy. The source material was blood. The CDR3 DNA reads as TGCAGTACAAAAACCGGGACAGGGGGTTACGAGCAGTACTTC. Translated: CSTKTGTGGYEQYF.